One and the same sample provided the 20 T cell receptor beta chains below, sequenced in a study of OX40 agonist ivuxolimab in advanced cancers. Library preparation was by the immunoSEQ multiplex PCR assay. The clones in this table, taken by TCRdb from immuneACCESS, are in-frame only. Not every clone is retained; where verified, under half of the shortfall comes from an unresolved V gene, and the cause of the rest is unknown. The sample yields around 18,000 clones; roughly 83% were counted once. About an eighth of the sample is held by the ten biggest clonotypes. The sequences come from CD4+ or CD8+ T cells sorted from blood, collected in a trial of the OX40 agonist ivuxolimab. These receptors were obtained from an adult with an advanced solid tumor such as melanoma, head and neck, liver or kidney cancer.

The V call is TRBV7-6, the J call TRBJ1-4; perhaps TRBD1 as D (5 bases). There are 17 residues in the CDR3. Germline CDR1 SGHVS, CDR2 FNYEAQ. Trimming removed 5 bases at V and 7 bases at J, with 23 bases between. CDR3 nucleotide sequence: TGTGCCAGCAGCCCCGTTGGGGGGGAGGCACGAGTTGAAAAACTGTTTTTT. It yields the protein CASSPVGGEARVEKLFF.

This clone was detected only a few times. The V call is TRBV7-2, the J call TRBJ2-7; 7 bases line up with TRBD2. With 5 bases clipped from V and 2 bases from J, the junction kept 12 bases outside the gene matches. Germline-derived CDR1 and CDR2 are SGHTA and FQGNSA. CDR3 size: 16 residues. The CDR3 sequence: CASSRETSLIAYEQYF. For the CDR3, the DNA is TGTGCCAGCAGCCGGGAGACTAGCTTAATCGCCTACGAGCAGTACTTC. Combining the CDR3 with reference TRBV7-2 and TRBJ2-7 gives the whole variable domain GAGVSQSPSNKVTEKGKDVELRCDPISGHTALYWYRQSLGQGLEFLIYFQGNSAPDKSGLPSDRFSAERTGGSVSTLTIQRTQQEDSAVYLCASSRETSLIAYEQYFGPGTRLTVT.

This chain joins TRBV6-6 and TRBJ1-2; no definite D call. V lost 6 bases, J lost 2 bases, and 13 bases lay in between. Germline CDR1 MNHNY, CDR2 SVGAGI (reference sequence). The CDR3 covers 14 residues. The CDR3 nucleotides read TGTGCCAGCAGACCCGACATACCAAACTATGGCTACACCTTC. This codes for CASRPDIPNYGYTF.

V is TRBV7-3 and J is TRBJ2-2; TRBD1 agrees at 9 bases. Germline CDR1 SGHTA, CDR2 FQGTGA. The J segment lost 4 bases and the V segment lost 3 bases, leaving 6 bases of the junction unmatched. The CDR3 covers 16 residues. The CDR3 nucleotides read TGTGCCAGCAGCTTTAACCCGACAGGGGGCACCGGGGAGCTGTTTTTT. This sequence encodes CASSFNPTGGTGELFF.

The chain uses TRBV7-8 and TRBJ1-1; a weak D match, TRBD1 (5 bases). The V end lost 1 base, the J end lost 4 bases, and 13 bases lay between the germline ends. There are 15 residues in the CDR3. Germline V CDR1 and CDR2: SGHVS, FQNEAQ. Here the CDR3 reads CASSLVRGVGTEAFF. The CDR3, as DNA: TGTGCCAGCAGCTTAGTGAGAGGGGTGGGCACTGAAGCTTTCTTT.

This sequence joins TRBV5-6 and TRBJ1-2; D gene uncertain. This CDR3 spans 14 amino acids. CDR1 and CDR2 from the germline V gene are SGHDT and YYEEEE. The V end lost 0 bases, the J end lost 6 bases, and 12 bases lay between the germline ends. The DNA of the CDR3 is TGTGCCAGCAGCTTGGTCCGGGCTGGGAATGGCTACACCTTC. Its translation: CASSLVRAGNGYTF.

J is TRBJ1-6 and V is TRBV6-1; D is unclear. The CDR3 sequence is 14 residues long. V lost 2 bases to trimming and J lost 11 bases, with 13 bases between them. Germline CDR1 is MNHNS and CDR2 is SASEGT. The chain's CDR3 is CASSENWDGAPLHF. CDR3 nucleotides: TGTGCCAGCAGTGAAAACTGGGATGGAGCACCCCTCCACTTT.

This clone was picked up one time. V usage is TRBV6-5 and J usage is TRBJ1-2; 7 bases line up with TRBD1. This CDR3 contains 14 residues. Per the germline V gene, CDR1 is MNHEY and CDR2 is SVGAGI. V shed 6 bases and J 5 bases; nucleotides not matched to a gene: 9. The CDR3 reads CASSFDRAPYGYTF. The DNA for the CDR3 is TGTGCCAGCAGCTTCGACAGGGCGCCTTATGGCTACACCTTC.

The chain joins TRBV19 to TRBJ2-1; D possibly uses TRBD1 or TRBD2 (7 bases each). The CDR3 contains 16 residues. With 7 bases removed from V and 2 bases from J, the gap between germline ends came to 18 bases. The germline V gene has CDR1 LNHDA and CDR2 SQIVND (reference sequence). CDR3 in amino acids: CASNPGGGRAYNEQFF. CDR3 DNA: TGTGCCAGTAACCCAGGGGGGGGTCGCGCCTACAATGAGCAGTTCTTC.

CDR3 DNA sequence: TGTGCCAGCAGTTACCGCGGACTAGCGGGAGATACGCAGTATTTT. Its protein is CASSYRGLAGDTQYF. V usage is TRBV6-5 and J usage is TRBJ2-3, with 11 nucleotides matching TRBD2. V dropped 2 bases and J dropped 5; count of bases not matched to a gene: 3. CDR1 is MNHEY, CDR2 SVGAGI, per germline. The CDR3 is made up of 15 amino acids.

The chain uses TRBV28 and TRBJ2-5; D gene uncertain. Germline V gene data show CDR1 as MDHEN and CDR2 as SYDVKM. The CDR3 runs to 12 residues. Trimming left V 1 base short and J 5 bases short, with 5 bases between. The CDR3 reads CASSLFRETQYF. CDR3 coding DNA: TGTGCCAGCAGTTTATTCAGGGAGACCCAGTACTTC.

J is TRBJ1-3 and V is TRBV5-4, with 7 bases aligning to TRBD1. Germline V lookup: CDR1 SGHNT, CDR2 YYREEE (reference sequence). Trimming removed 4 bases from V and 3 bases from J; junction bases left unmatched: 10. The CDR3 contains 16 residues. CDR3: CASSQIQQGFGNTIYF. The CDR3 nucleotides read TGTGCCAGCAGCCAAATTCAACAGGGGTTTGGAAACACCATATATTTT.

V usage is TRBV9 and J usage is TRBJ2-7; 7 nucleotides align to TRBD1. CDR1 is SGDLS, CDR2 YYNGEE, per germline. The CDR3 extends over 16 amino acids. J was trimmed by 2 bases and V by 4 bases; bases with no gene match: 12. CDR3 sequence (DNA): TGTGCCAGCAGCCTCAGACAGGGTTTAGGGGCCTACGAGCAGTACTTC. This translates into CASSLRQGLGAYEQYF.

V gene TRBV27 combines with J gene TRBJ1-5, with no clear D. The CDR3 covers 13 residues. Trimming took off 10 bases at V and 3 bases at J, with 13 bases between the two ends. Germline V lookup: CDR1 MNHEY, CDR2 SMNVEV (reference sequence). Here the CDR3 reads CAISGGNNQPQHF. The CDR3 bases are TGTGCCATCTCGGGAGGGAACAATCAGCCCCAGCATTTT.

This clone turned up a few times. The V gene is TRBV4-2, the J gene TRBJ2-7; 9 bases are a match to TRBD2. The germline V gene encodes CDR1 LGHNA and CDR2 YNFKEQ. CDR3 length: 17 residues. The ends lost 1 base at V and 7 bases at J; junction bases unmatched: 14. DNA for the CDR3: TGTGCCAGCAGCCAAGCGCTAGCGGGACTTACCCCGAGTGAGCAGTACTTC. Residues: CASSQALAGLTPSEQYF.

The rearrangement uses TRBV7-9 and TRBJ2-3; TRBD1 agrees at 9 bases. Germline values: CDR1 SEHNR, CDR2 FQNEAQ (reference sequence). With V trimmed by 2 bases and J by 1 base, 4 bases remained unmatched. This CDR3 has 16 amino acids. Here the CDR3 DNA reads TGTGCCAGCAGCTTACCTACAGGGGGCGGCACAGATACGCAGTATTTT. This encodes CASSLPTGGGTDTQYF.

This clone was seen a few times. The chain carries TRBV2 and TRBJ1-5; D is uncertain. V was clipped by 4 bases and J by 0 bases, with 7 bases between them. The CDR3 runs 14 residues. CDR1 and CDR2 (germline): SNHLY, FYNNEI. CDR3 protein: CASSVASSNQPQHF. Written as DNA, the CDR3 is TGTGCCAGCAGTGTAGCGAGTAGCAATCAGCCCCAGCATTTT.

V is TRBV7-9 and J is TRBJ2-2; D is perhaps TRBD1 or TRBD2 (6 bases each). The CDR3 extends over 18 amino acids. CDR1 is SEHNR and CDR2 is FQNEAQ in the germline V gene (reference sequence). Trimming cost V 5 bases and J 3 bases, with 22 bases left between them. For the CDR3, the DNA is TGTGCCAGCAGCCCCCGAGGTGTAGGGGGGCTGGACACCGGGGAGCTGTTTTTT. This encodes CASSPRGVGGLDTGELFF.

The chain is built from TRBV6-6 and TRBJ1-2; 7 bases are a match to TRBD1. J was trimmed by 1 base and V by 7 bases; bases with no gene match: 6. Germline V gives CDR1 MNHNY, CDR2 SVGAGI (reference sequence). This CDR3 has 14 amino acids. CDR3 DNA: TGTGCCAGCACTAGGCAGGGGGATAACTATGGCTACACCTTC. Translating gives CASTRQGDNYGYTF.

This clone appeared a single time. V is TRBV29-1 and J is TRBJ1-5; 8 bases map to TRBD1. Germline CDR1 and CDR2: SQVTM and ANQGSEA. This CDR3 has 12 residues. V was pared by 7 bases and J by 5 bases, with 4 bases of the junction left unmatched. CDR3 coding DNA: TGCAGCGCTGCGACAGGGGATCAGCCCCAGCATTTT. Residues: CSAATGDQPQHF.